This T cell receptor (beta chain) was sequenced in a study of shared clonotypes between healthy human individuals. Unsorted PBMC DNA underwent sequencing on ten immunoSEQ deep assay plates. Source study methods: Filtering of immunoSEQ junctional sequences could not match full-length read filtering. Method: immunoSEQ multiplex PCR; TCRdb's copy keeps in-frame clones and lacks some. The V and J calls and clone size are taken from that table; D and trimming were inferred from the DNA. This sample has about 490,000 clones, with around 79% found just once. From germline, CDR1 is SNHLY and CDR2 FYNNEI. This CDR3 has 13 residues. V gave up 5 bases and J gave up 0 bases, with 5 bases separating them. Study findings and constraints: Clonotype sharing among donors, it was expected, would be affected by sequencing depth.

Turning to this clone: Antigen specificity is unknown. Other DNA sequences in the sample encode the same CDR3.

The chain is built from TRBV2 and TRBJ1-5; no reliable D call. The clonotype was recovered from a woman aged 35 to 49 in good health. Some clones in this sample may be carry-over from other donors' samples. Sequenced input: PBMCs. The DNA for the CDR3 is TGTGCCAGCAGTAGCTATAGCAATCAGCCCCAGCATTTT. Encoded protein: CASSSYSNQPQHF.